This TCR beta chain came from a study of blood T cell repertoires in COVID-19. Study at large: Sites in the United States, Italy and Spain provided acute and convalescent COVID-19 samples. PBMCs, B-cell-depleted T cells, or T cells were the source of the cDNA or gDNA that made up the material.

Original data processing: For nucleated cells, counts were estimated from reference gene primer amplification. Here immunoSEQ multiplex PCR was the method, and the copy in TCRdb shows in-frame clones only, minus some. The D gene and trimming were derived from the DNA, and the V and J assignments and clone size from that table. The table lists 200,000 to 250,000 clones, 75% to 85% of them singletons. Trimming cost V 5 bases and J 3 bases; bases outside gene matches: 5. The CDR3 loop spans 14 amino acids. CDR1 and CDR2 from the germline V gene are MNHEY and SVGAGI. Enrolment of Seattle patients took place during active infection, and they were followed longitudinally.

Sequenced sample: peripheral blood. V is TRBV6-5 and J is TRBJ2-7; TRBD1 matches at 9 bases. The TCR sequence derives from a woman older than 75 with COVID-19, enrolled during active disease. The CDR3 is CASSQDRGIYEQYF. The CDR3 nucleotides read TGTGCCAGCAGTCAGGACAGGGGAATCTACGAGCAGTACTTC.